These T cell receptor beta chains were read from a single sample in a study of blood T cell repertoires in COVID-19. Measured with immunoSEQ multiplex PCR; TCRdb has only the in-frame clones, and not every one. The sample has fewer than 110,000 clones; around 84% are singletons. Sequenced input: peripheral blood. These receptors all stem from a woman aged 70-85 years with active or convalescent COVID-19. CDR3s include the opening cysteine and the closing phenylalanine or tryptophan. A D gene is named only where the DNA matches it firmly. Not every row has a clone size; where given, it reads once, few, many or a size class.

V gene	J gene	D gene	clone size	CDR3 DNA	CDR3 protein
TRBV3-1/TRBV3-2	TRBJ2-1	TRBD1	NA	TGTGCCAGCAGCCAAGATTTGAAGGACAGGACGTACAATGAGCAGTTCTTC	CASSQDLKDRTYNEQFF
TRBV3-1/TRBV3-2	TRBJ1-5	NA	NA	TGTGCCAGCAGCCATAAGGGGGATCAGCCCCAGCATTTT	CASSHKGDQPQHF
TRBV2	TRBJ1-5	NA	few	TGTGCCAGCAGTGTTTCCACAGGGTTAGGAGATCAGCCCCAGCATTTT	CASSVSTGLGDQPQHF
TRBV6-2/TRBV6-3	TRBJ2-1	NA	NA	TGTGCCAGCAGTCAGGCTGATGAGCAGTTCTTC	CASSQADEQFF
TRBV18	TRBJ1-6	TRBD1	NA	TGTGCCAGCTCACCACAGGGGGCGAATTCACCCCTCCACTTT	CASSPQGANSPLHF
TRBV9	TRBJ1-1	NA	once	TGTGCCAGCAGCGTAACCACAGGGCGGGACACTGAAGCTTTCTTT	CASSVTTGRDTEAFF
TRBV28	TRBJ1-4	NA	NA	TGTGCCAGCAGGAAGGGGGTTTGGGAAAAACTGTTTTTT	CASRKGVWEKLFF
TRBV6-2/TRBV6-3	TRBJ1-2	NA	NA	TGTGCCAGCAGTTACACCAGAGACAGTTATGGCTACACCTTC	CASSYTRDSYGYTF
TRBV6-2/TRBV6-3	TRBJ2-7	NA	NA	TGTGCCAGCAGTTACGGAGGCAGTGAGTACGAGCAGTACTTC	CASSYGGSEYEQYF
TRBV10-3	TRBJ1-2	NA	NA	TGTGCCATCAGTGAAACAGGTTCCAAGGAAGGCTACACCTTC	CAISETGSKEGYTF
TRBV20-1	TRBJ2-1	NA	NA	TGCAGTGCTAGTGTCGAGAATGAGCAGTTCTTC	CSASVENEQFF
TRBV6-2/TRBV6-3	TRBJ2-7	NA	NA	TGTGCCAGCAGTTACCGTGGGCTCGAGCAGTACTTC	CASSYRGLEQYF
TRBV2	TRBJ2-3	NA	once	TGTGCCAGCAATCGGGACACAGATACGCAGTATTTT	CASNRDTDTQYF
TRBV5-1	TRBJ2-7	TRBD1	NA	TGCGCCAGCAGCTGGGGGACAGGGTACGAGCAGTACTTC	CASSWGTGYEQYF
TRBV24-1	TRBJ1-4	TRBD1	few	TGTGCCACCAGTGAAACAGGGGGAAATGAAAAACTGTTTTTT	CATSETGGNEKLFF
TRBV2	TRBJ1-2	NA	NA	TGTGCCAGCGGTGTGGGGGGATATGGCTACACCTTC	CASGVGGYGYTF
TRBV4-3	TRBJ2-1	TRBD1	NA	TGCGCCAGCAGCCAAGCGGGGACAGGGGAGGGTGAGCAGTTCTTC	CASSQAGTGEGEQFF
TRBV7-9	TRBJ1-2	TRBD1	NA	TGTGCCAGCAGCTTAGGGACAGGGTACTATGGCTACACCTTC	CASSLGTGYYGYTF
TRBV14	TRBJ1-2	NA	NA	TGTGCCAGCAGCCAAGTAGGGGTGTACAATGGCTACACCTTC	CASSQVGVYNGYTF
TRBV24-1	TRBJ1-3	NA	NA	TGTGCCACCAGTGATTCCTCCTTCTCTGGAAACACCATATATTTT	CATSDSSFSGNTIYF
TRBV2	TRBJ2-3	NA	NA	TGTGCCAGCAGTAGCCAGCGGGTCACAGATACGCAGTATTTT	CASSSQRVTDTQYF
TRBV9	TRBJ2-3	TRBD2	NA	TGTGCCAGCAGCGTAGAGCCAGCGGGGGGGCAGGCAGATACGCAGTATTTT	CASSVEPAGGQADTQYF
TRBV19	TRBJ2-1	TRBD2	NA	TGTGCCAGTAGGGGGCTAGCGGGGATCTACAATGAGCAGTTCTTC	CASRGLAGIYNEQFF
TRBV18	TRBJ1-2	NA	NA	TGTGCCAGCTCCCCATCTAGGCAGGGTGACTATGGCTACACCTTC	CASSPSRQGDYGYTF
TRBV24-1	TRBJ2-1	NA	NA	TGTGCCACCAGTGATGCCGCTAGAATTCCGTACAATGAGCAGTTCTTC	CATSDAARIPYNEQFF
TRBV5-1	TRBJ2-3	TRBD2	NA	TGCGCCAGCAGCTTGGGAGCTAGCGGGGGAGATACGCAGTATTTT	CASSLGASGGDTQYF
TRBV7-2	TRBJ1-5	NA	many	TGTGCCACCTCGACAGCTAATCAGCCCCAGCATTTT	CATSTANQPQHF
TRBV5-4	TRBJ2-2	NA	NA	TGTGCCAGCAGCTATCTAGGCCCGAACACCGGGGAGCTGTTTTTT	CASSYLGPNTGELFF
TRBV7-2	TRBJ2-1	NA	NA	TGTGCCAGCAGCAGCCGGGATGTGAGCGATAATGAGCAGTTCTTC	CASSSRDVSDNEQFF
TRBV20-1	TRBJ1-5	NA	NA	TGCAGTGCTAGTGTAGAGGGAAATCAGCCCCAGCATTTT	CSASVEGNQPQHF
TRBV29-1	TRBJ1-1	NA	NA	TGCAGCGTTGACAGGGGTAACACTGAAGCTTTCTTT	CSVDRGNTEAFF
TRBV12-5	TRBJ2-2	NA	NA	TGTGCTAGTACAAAAGGCGGGGCTGTGAACACCGGGGAGCTGTTTTTT	CASTKGGAVNTGELFF
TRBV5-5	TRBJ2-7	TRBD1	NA	TGTGCCAGCAGCCGGGACAGGGAGCAGTACTTC	CASSRDREQYF
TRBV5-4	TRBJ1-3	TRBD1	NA	TGTGCCAGCAGCATACAGGGGGCTGCGGGAAACACCATATATTTT	CASSIQGAAGNTIYF
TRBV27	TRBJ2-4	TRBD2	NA	TGTGCCAGCAGTTCCGGTAGCGGGGCCAAAAACATTCAGTACTTC	CASSSGSGAKNIQYF
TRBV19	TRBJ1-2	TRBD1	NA	TGTGCCAGTATTTCGGACAGGGGCCCCTCCGAGCCAGAAGGCTACACCTTC	CASISDRGPSEPEGYTF
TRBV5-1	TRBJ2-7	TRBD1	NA	TGCGCCAGCAGCTTGGGGGGACAGGGGAGCGAGCAGTACTTC	CASSLGGQGSEQYF
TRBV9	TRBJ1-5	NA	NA	TGTGCCAGCAGCGGTCGTCAGGGGACAAATCAGCCCCAGCATTTT	CASSGRQGTNQPQHF
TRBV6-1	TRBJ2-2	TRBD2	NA	TGTGCCAGCAATGGGCGGGGGGGAAACACCGGGGAGCTGTTTTTT	CASNGRGGNTGELFF
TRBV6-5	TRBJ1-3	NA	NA	TGTGCCACTGTCGGGGGAAGAAACACCATATATTTT	CATVGGRNTIYF
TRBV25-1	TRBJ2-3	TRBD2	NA	TGTGCCAGCAGTAGGTGGGAGGGAAGCACAGATACGCAGTATTTT	CASSRWEGSTDTQYF
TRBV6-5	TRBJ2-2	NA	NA	TGTGCCAGCAGCTCCCAGGGTAACGGGGAGCTGTTTTTT	CASSSQGNGELFF
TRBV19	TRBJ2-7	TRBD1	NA	TGTGCCAGTAGTATACGGGTAGGACAGGGGCACGAGCAGTACTTC	CASSIRVGQGHEQYF
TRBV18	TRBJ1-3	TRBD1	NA	TGTGCCAGCTCACTGGAACAGGGGATTAATGGAAACACCATATATTTT	CASSLEQGINGNTIYF
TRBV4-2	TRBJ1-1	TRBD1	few	TGTGCCAGCAGCCGCCTCGGACAGGGAGGGGCTGAAGCTTTCTTT	CASSRLGQGGAEAFF
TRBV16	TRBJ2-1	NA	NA	TGTGCCAGCAGCCAAACCCGGGGCTCCTACAATGAGCAGTTCTTC	CASSQTRGSYNEQFF
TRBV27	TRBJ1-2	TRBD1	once	TGTGCCAGCAGGGCGGGACAGGGGGGTGGCTACACCTTC	CASRAGQGGGYTF
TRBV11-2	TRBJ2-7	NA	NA	TGTGCCAGCAGCTCGGGACTTGGGCAGTACTTC	CASSSGLGQYF
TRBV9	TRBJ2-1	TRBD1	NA	TGTGCCAGCAGCCCAACCGGGACAGGCAATGAGCAGTTCTTC	CASSPTGTGNEQFF
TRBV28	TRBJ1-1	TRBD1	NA	TGTGCCAGCGGAAACAGGGGGCTAATCACCACTGAAGCTTTCTTT	CASGNRGLITTEAFF
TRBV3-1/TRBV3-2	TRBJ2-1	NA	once	TGTGCCAGCAGCCAAAAGGGGGGGGGCACCTCCTACAATGAGCAGTTCTTC	CASSQKGGGTSYNEQFF